The 30 T cell receptor beta chains in this list originate from one sample, sequenced in a study of early T cells in non-severe SARS-CoV-2 infection. TCRdb passed the 5' RACE reads through MiXCR, listing each CDR3 protein once. The sample comprises about 64,000 distinct CDR3 sequences, around 13% of which are singletons, and 4% to 4.5% rests with the top ten. Sequencing was done on a sample of whole blood. The source of these receptors is an adult who was a healthcare worker with PCR-confirmed SARS-CoV-2 infection or an uninfected control (not recorded which).

This clonotype appeared many times. This chain connects TRBV4-1 to TRBJ1-2, with D uncertain. CDR3 length equals 14 residues. With 1 base removed from V and 3 bases from J, the gap between germline ends came to 9 bases. CDR1 and CDR2 (germline): MGHRA, YSYEKL. CDR3 residues: CASSQVNSHYGYTF. Here the CDR3 DNA reads TGCGCCAGCAGCCAAGTAAACAGTCACTATGGCTACACCTTC.

The chain carries TRBV7-9 and TRBJ2-7; D call uncertain. V was trimmed by 8 bases and J by 12 bases, leaving 17 bases between them. There are 11 residues in the CDR3. Germline lookup yields CDR1 SEHNR and CDR2 FQNEAQ (reference sequence). The CDR3 DNA reads as TGTGCCAGCGGCAAAGGGCCCCTTCTGTACTTC. Its translation is CASGKGPLLYF.

This chain links TRBV11-3 with TRBJ2-1; D perhaps matches TRBD2 (5 bases). The CDR3 contains 13 residues. Germline V lookup: CDR1 SGHNT, CDR2 YENEEA. Between the trimmed V and J ends, which lost 3 bases and 7 bases, there was a span of 10 bases. The DNA of the CDR3 is TGTGCCAGCAGCTTTCCGGGGAGTAATGAGCAGTTCTTC. Translated, it gives CASSFPGSNEQFF.

CDR3 in amino acids: CASSIRTLTGEDGYTF. The CDR3, as DNA: TGTGCCAGCAGTATACGAACACTTACAGGGGAGGATGGCTACACCTTC. The chain carries TRBV6-5 and TRBJ1-2; 7 bases map to TRBD1. V lost 5 bases, J lost 6 bases, and 15 bases stayed unmatched. The CDR3 is 16 amino acids. Germline CDR1 reads MNHEY; CDR2 reads SVGAGI.

V and J are TRBV20-1 and TRBJ1-1, with D unresolved. CDR1 is DFQATT and CDR2 is SNEGSKA in the germline V gene (reference sequence). There are 12 residues in the CDR3. Trimming removed 7 bases from V and 0 bases from J, with 9 bases in between. CDR3 nucleotide sequence: TGCAGTGTTCGCGACTTGAACACTGAAGCTTTCTTT. Its protein product is CSVRDLNTEAFF.

This clonotype was seen only a few times. The chain combines TRBV7-3 with TRBJ2-2; D ambiguous. CDR1 SGHTA and CDR2 FQGTGA come from the germline V gene. This CDR3 comprises 12 residues. Deletions cut 5 bases from V and 7 bases from J, with 8 bases between. The CDR3 loop reads CASSTRGGELFF. The CDR3 region has the DNA TGTGCCAGCAGCACCCGCGGCGGGGAGCTGTTTTTT.

This clonotype has just a few counts. The chain carries TRBV20-1 and TRBJ2-1, with TRBD1 as a possible D gene (5 bases). The length of the CDR3 is 15 residues. Germline-derived CDR1 and CDR2 are DFQATT and SNEGSKA (reference sequence). The ends were cut back, 1 base at V and 6 bases at J, with 16 bases in the middle. CDR3 residues: CSARVDSIGANEQFF. As DNA, the CDR3 is TGCAGTGCTAGAGTAGACAGTATCGGAGCCAATGAGCAGTTCTTC.

There are many counts of this clonotype. The CDR3, as DNA: TGTGCCAGCAGTTACGCCCTAACAAGGGCTGAAGCTTTCTTT. Its protein is CASSYALTRAEAFF. The chain uses TRBV6-5 and TRBJ1-1; D is unresolved. Germline-derived CDR1 and CDR2 are MNHEY and SVGAGI. The ends were cut back, 2 bases at V and 6 bases at J, with 13 bases in the middle. The CDR3 is made up of 14 amino acids.

The table lists this clonotype with many counts. This chain joins TRBV4-2 and TRBJ1-1, with D maybe TRBD1 (5 bases). This CDR3 is built from 12 residues. Germline values: CDR1 LGHNA, CDR2 YNFKEQ. The ends were cut back, 4 bases at V and 5 bases at J, with 8 bases in the middle. The CDR3 spells CASSPEGTEAFF. The CDR3 DNA follows: TGTGCCAGCAGCCCCGAGGGGACTGAAGCTTTCTTT.

This clonotype was counted many times. The CDR3 nucleotides read TGTGCCAGCAGTTACGGGGGTCGGGGTGGCGAGCAGTACTTC. This gives the protein CASSYGGRGGEQYF. The gene calls are TRBV6-6 and TRBJ2-7; TRBD1 or TRBD2 may be the D gene (5 bases each). The germline CDR1 and CDR2 sequences are MNHNY and SVGAGI (reference sequence). This CDR3 has 14 residues. V dropped 2 bases and J dropped 6 bases, with 14 bases sitting between them.

This clonotype was observed many times. The genes are TRBV6-2 or TRBV6-3 and TRBJ2-2; D is perhaps TRBD2 (5 bases). The germline gives CDR1 MNHEY, CDR2 SVGEGT. V was trimmed by 7 bases and J by 4 bases, leaving 19 bases between them. The CDR3 has 16 residues. The CDR3 DNA sequence: TGTGCCAGCACCGTCCAACTAGTCTCGAGCACCGGGGAGCTGTTTTTT. It codes for CASTVQLVSSTGELFF.

The DNA of the CDR3 is TGCGCCAGCAGCTTGGCGGGTCAGGGTCCCAACGAGCAGTACTTC. Translation gives CASSLAGQGPNEQYF. The rearrangement uses TRBV5-1 and TRBJ2-7; weak D call: TRBD1 (5 bases). The CDR3 consists of 15 residues. The ends were cut back, 0 bases at V and 5 bases at J, with 15 bases in the middle. From germline, CDR1 is SGHRS and CDR2 YFSETQ.

The rearrangement links TRBV7-9 to TRBJ2-3; D ambiguous. Germline V gives CDR1 SEHNR, CDR2 FQNEAQ (reference sequence). The CDR3 is 17 residues long. The V gene lost 5 bases and the J gene lost 1 base, with 19 bases spanning the gap. Written as DNA, the CDR3 is TGTGCCAGCAGCCGTCTCTGGCGCACCGAGGGCACAGATACGCAGTATTTT. It yields the protein CASSRLWRTEGTDTQYF. Together with reference TRBV7-9 and TRBJ2-3, the CDR3 gives the full variable domain: DTGVSQNPRHKITKRGQNVTFRCDPISEHNRLYWYRQTLGQGPEFLTYFQNEAQLEKSRLLSDRFSAERPKGSFSTLEIQRTEQGDSAMYLCASSRLWRTEGTDTQYFGPGTRLTVL.

The CDR3 sequence is CASSLIAGASSYEQYF. In nucleotides, the CDR3 is TGTGCCAGCAGCTTAATAGCGGGGGCCAGCTCCTACGAGCAGTACTTC. V usage is TRBV7-2 and J usage is TRBJ2-7; TRBD2 aligns across 9 bases. The junction had 5 bases not matched to a gene; V was cut back by 2 bases and J by 0 bases. CDR3 length equals 16 residues. Germline lookup yields CDR1 SGHTA and CDR2 FQGNSA.

This clonotype came up a few times. CDR3 in amino acids: CASSLGQRDGYTF. The CDR3 DNA reads TGTGCCAGCTCATTGGGACAGCGGGATGGCTACACCTTC. The chain joins TRBV18 to TRBJ1-2; 7 positions agree with TRBD1. The CDR3 runs 13 residues. Germline V gene sequence: CDR1 KGHSH, CDR2 LQKENI. The V gene end was trimmed by 5 bases and the J gene end by 6 bases; junction bases not matched to a gene: 6.

This clonotype appeared many times. This chain links TRBV4-2 with TRBJ2-2; D is unresolved. Germline V lookup: CDR1 LGHNA, CDR2 YNFKEQ. Trimming took off 0 bases at V and 4 bases at J, with 6 bases between the two ends. The CDR3 covers 14 residues. This chain's CDR3 is CASSQEYSTGELFF. For the CDR3, the DNA is TGTGCCAGCAGCCAAGAGTACAGCACCGGGGAGCTGTTTTTT.

This clonotype showed up just once. The rearrangement links TRBV3-1 to TRBJ2-1, with TRBD2 matching over 7 bases. This CDR3 has 13 residues. CDR1 is LGHDT and CDR2 is YNNKEL in the germline V gene (reference sequence). Germline trimming cut 5 bases from V and 2 bases from J; bases unmatched to any gene: 0. DNA of the CDR3: TGTGCCAGCAGCGGGGGGGCCTACAATGAGCAGTTCTTC. This sequence encodes CASSGGAYNEQFF.

In this sample, this clonotype turned up a few times. The rearrangement joins TRBV6-5 to TRBJ1-5; the match to TRBD1 covers 7 bases. CDR1 is MNHEY and CDR2 is SVGAGI in the germline V gene. The J segment lost 5 bases and the V segment lost 2 bases, leaving 3 bases of the junction unmatched. This CDR3 is built from 14 residues. CDR3 sequence (DNA): TGTGCCAGCAGTTACGCACAGGGGCATCAGCCCCAGCATTTT. As protein: CASSYAQGHQPQHF.

The chain couples TRBV20-1 to TRBJ1-3; tentative D call: TRBD1 (6 bases). This CDR3 region has 13 residues. Germline values: CDR1 DFQATT, CDR2 SNEGSKA (reference sequence). V was clipped by 6 bases and J by 4 bases, with 13 bases between them. The CDR3 region has the DNA TGCAGTGCGCCTGACAGGAGGGGAAACACCATATATTTT. It is translated as CSAPDRRGNTIYF.

In this sample, this clonotype turned up many times. This CDR3 is CASSYDGTGVREKLFF. The CDR3 bases are TGTGCCAGCAGTTACGACGGGACAGGGGTACGCGAAAAACTGTTTTTT. This chain connects TRBV6-2 or TRBV6-3 to TRBJ1-4, with TRBD1 matching over 10 bases. This CDR3 comprises 16 residues. V was clipped by 2 bases and J by 8 bases; unmatched bases: 8. Per germline, CDR1 MNHEY and CDR2 SVGEGT.

Only a few counts were recorded for this clonotype. The CDR3 sequence: CASSRTGTGGPARSANTGELFF. In DNA, the CDR3 is TGTGCCAGCAGCAGAACAGGGACAGGGGGTCCTGCCCGTTCCGCGAACACCGGGGAGCTGTTTTTT. The V call is TRBV7-9, the J call TRBJ2-2; 11 positions match TRBD1. V shed 5 bases, J shed 0 bases, and the junction held 20 bases outside the gene matches. The CDR3 is 22 residues long. The germline V gene encodes CDR1 SEHNR and CDR2 FQNEAQ (reference sequence). Variable domain in full (rest from reference TRBV7-9 and TRBJ2-2): DTGVSQNPRHKITKRGQNVTFRCDPISEHNRLYWYRQTLGQGPEFLTYFQNEAQLEKSRLLSDRFSAERPKGSFSTLEIQRTEQGDSAMYLCASSRTGTGGPARSANTGELFFGEGSRLTVL.

In this sample, this clonotype turned up many times. The chain couples TRBV7-2 to TRBJ1-6; D is ambiguous. The CDR3 length is 13 residues. Germline-derived CDR1 and CDR2 are SGHTA and FQGNSA. V lost 5 bases, J lost 5 bases, and 7 bases lay in between. Written as DNA, the CDR3 is TGTGCCAGCAGCCCGCGGGATAATTCACCCCTCCACTTT. Protein: CASSPRDNSPLHF.

Ten or more counts support this clonotype. The chain's CDR3 is CASSLSGQYDEQYF. The DNA for the CDR3 is TGTGCCAGCAGCTTAAGTGGACAGTACGACGAGCAGTACTTC. The chain is built from TRBV7-6 and TRBJ2-7; D perhaps matches TRBD1 (6 bases). This CDR3 comprises 14 residues. CDR1 is SGHVS and CDR2 is FNYEAQ in the germline V gene. V was pared by 2 bases and J by 5 bases, with 13 bases between. Filled out from reference TRBV7-6 and TRBJ2-7, the complete variable domain reads GAGVSQSPRYKVTKRGQDVALRCDPISGHVSLYWYRQALGQGPEFLTYFNYEAQQDKSGLPNDRFSAERPEGSISTLTIQRTEQRDSAMYRCASSLSGQYDEQYFGPGTRLTVT.

The V and J genes are TRBV6-6 and TRBJ2-2, with 12 bases that match TRBD2. CDR1 MNHNY and CDR2 SVGAGI come from the germline V gene (reference sequence). V dropped 4 bases and J dropped 7; count of bases not matched to a gene: 7. This CDR3 region has 16 residues. The CDR3 loop is CASSWLTSGGGGELFF. As DNA, the CDR3 is TGTGCCAGCAGTTGGTTGACTAGCGGGGGTGGCGGGGAGCTGTTTTTT.

This clonotype was counted a few times. The gene calls are TRBV5-5 and TRBJ1-5, with no clear D. The CDR3 is 13 residues long. CDR1 is SGHKS and CDR2 is YYEKEE in the germline V gene (reference sequence). V was pared by 2 bases and J by 5 bases, with 8 bases between. CDR3 sequence (DNA): TGTGCCAGCAGCTTCCGGGTAGATCAGCCCCAGCATTTT. Translation gives CASSFRVDQPQHF.

This clonotype occurred many times. Here the CDR3 reads CSVEFGGQGAPEQFF. CDR3 bases: TGCAGCGTTGAATTCGGCGGACAGGGGGCACCTGAGCAGTTCTTC. The rearrangement links TRBV29-1 to TRBJ2-1, with 11 nucleotides matching TRBD1. The length of the CDR3 is 15 residues. The germline V gene has CDR1 SQVTM and CDR2 ANQGSEA. V trimming: 2 bases; J trimming: 9 bases; junction bases outside the gene matches: 9.

This clonotype has just a few counts. CDR3 DNA sequence: TGTGCCAGCAGTGGGATCTATTACGAGCAGTACTTC. It is translated as CASSGIYYEQYF. This chain uses TRBV2 with TRBJ2-7; D remains ambiguous. Deletions cut 4 bases from V and 4 bases from J, with 8 bases between. This CDR3 comprises 12 residues. The germline gives CDR1 SNHLY, CDR2 FYNNEI. The entire variable domain, with the rest obtained from reference TRBV2 and TRBJ2-7, is as follows: EPEVTQTPSHQVTQMGQEVILRCVPISNHLYFYWYRQILGQKVEFLVSFYNNEISEKSEIFDDQFSVERPDGSNFTLKIRSTKLEDSAMYFCASSGIYYEQYFGPGTRLTVT.

The chain recombines TRBV5-4 with TRBJ1-1; no firm D call. V was clipped by 4 bases and J by 5 bases, with 15 bases between them. This CDR3 contains 14 residues. Looked up from germline, CDR1 is SGHNT and CDR2 is YYREEE (reference sequence). The CDR3 nucleotides are TGTGCCAGCAGCACCGTGACCCGGGGAACTGAAGCTTTCTTT. Translated, it gives CASSTVTRGTEAFF.

This clonotype was recorded a few times. The J gene is TRBJ2-1, the V gene TRBV3-1, with 9 bases aligning to TRBD2. Per the germline V gene, CDR1 is LGHDT and CDR2 is YNNKEL (reference sequence). With V trimmed by 1 base and J by 5 bases, 6 bases remained unmatched. This CDR3 spans 16 amino acids. CDR3 coding DNA: TGTGCCAGCAGCCAAGTGCGGGGGGGGAGTGACAATGAGCAGTTCTTC. Residues: CASSQVRGGSDNEQFF.

The V call is TRBV29-1, the J call TRBJ1-2, with D perhaps matching TRBD1 (6 bases). Trimming removed 0 bases from V and 8 bases from J, with 13 bases in between. There are 13 residues in the CDR3. Germline V CDR1 and CDR2: SQVTM, ANQGSEA. The CDR3 DNA sequence: TGCAGCGTTGAAGATTCCCCAGGGGAGGGCTACACCTTC. Translation: CSVEDSPGEGYTF.